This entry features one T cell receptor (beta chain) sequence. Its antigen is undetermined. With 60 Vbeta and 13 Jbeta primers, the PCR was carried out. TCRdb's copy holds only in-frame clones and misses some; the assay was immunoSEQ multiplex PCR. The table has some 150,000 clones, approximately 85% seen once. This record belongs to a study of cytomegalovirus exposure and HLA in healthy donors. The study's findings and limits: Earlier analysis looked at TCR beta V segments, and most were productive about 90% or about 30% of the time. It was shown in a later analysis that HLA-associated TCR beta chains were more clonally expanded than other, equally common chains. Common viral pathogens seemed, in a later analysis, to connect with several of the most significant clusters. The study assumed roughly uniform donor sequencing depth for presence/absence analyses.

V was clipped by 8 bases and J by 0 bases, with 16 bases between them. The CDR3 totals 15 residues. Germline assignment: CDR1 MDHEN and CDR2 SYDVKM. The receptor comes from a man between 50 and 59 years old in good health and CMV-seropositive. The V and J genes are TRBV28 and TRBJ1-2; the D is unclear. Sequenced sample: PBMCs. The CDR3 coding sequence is TGTGCCAGCGAGACGGTGGTGGACTCTAACTATGGCTACACCTTC. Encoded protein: CASETVVDSNYGYTF.